This entry lists 24 T cell receptor beta chains sequenced from one sample in a study of regulatory T cells in long-lasting Graves disease. Time point given: newly diagnosed GD, antithyroid drugs for less than 3 months. From RNA extracted from PBMCs, the TCR library was made. Arm-PCR of CDR3 regions with iRepertoire HTBI primers generated TCR beta libraries. One entry per CDR3 protein, called by TCRdb with MiXCR from the multiplex PCR reads. The sample contains around 330,000 distinct CDR3 sequences, about 18% of which appear only once. The material sequenced was peripheral blood mononuclear cells (PBMCs), taken at new diagnosis, from a patient treated with antithyroid drugs. The receptors derive from a female donor with Graves disease.

This clonotype was seen ten or more times. This sequence joins TRBV12-3 or TRBV12-4 and TRBJ2-7, with 8 nucleotides matching TRBD1. The CDR3 consists of 15 residues. The V gene end was trimmed by 6 bases and the J gene end by 3 bases; junction bases not matched to a gene: 10. The CDR3 DNA follows: TGTGCCAGCAGGGGTAGGACAGGGAGACACTACGAGCAGTACTTC. This gives the protein CASRGRTGRHYEQYF.

The V call is TRBV5-1, the J call TRBJ2-4; a possible D gene is TRBD2 (5 bases). The CDR3 has 15 residues. With 5 bases removed from V and 2 bases from J, the gap between germline ends came to 14 bases. CDR1 and CDR2 from the germline V gene are SGHRS and YFSETQ. The CDR3: CASRLSGGPKNIQYF. The CDR3 coding sequence is TGCGCCAGCAGGTTAAGCGGAGGCCCCAAAAACATTCAGTACTTC. Full variable domain (missing parts from reference TRBV5-1 and TRBJ2-4): KAGVTQTPRYLIKTRGQQVTLSCSPISGHRSVSWYQQTPGQGLQFLFEYFSETQRNKGNFPGRFSGRQFSNSRSEMNVSTLELGDSALYLCASRLSGGPKNIQYFGAGTRLSVL.

This clonotype was counted many times. The rearrangement uses TRBV3-1 and TRBJ1-1; perhaps TRBD1 as D (6 bases). The CDR3 is made up of 16 amino acids. Per germline, CDR1 LGHDT and CDR2 YNNKEL (reference sequence). The V end was cut by 4 bases, the J end by 2 bases, with 17 bases between. This CDR3 reads CASSPYRTDINTEAFF. DNA of the CDR3: TGTGCCAGCAGCCCCTACCGGACAGATATAAACACTGAAGCTTTCTTT.

The sample holds many counts of this clonotype. J is TRBJ1-3 and V is TRBV3-1, with no clear D. CDR1 LGHDT and CDR2 YNNKEL come from the germline V gene (reference sequence). V lost 1 base to trimming and J lost 0 bases, with 13 bases between them. The CDR3 has 17 amino acids. The DNA of the CDR3 is TGTGCCAGCAGCCAAGTTCGATCAGCAAGCTCTGGAAACACCATATATTTT. As protein: CASSQVRSASSGNTIYF.

Comment on this clonotype: This may stem from a read error, because a much larger clone lies one nucleotide away. The chain has TRBV29-1 and TRBJ2-5; no clear D gene. In germline, CDR1 is SQVTM, CDR2 ANQGSEA. The CDR3 sequence is 14 residues long. V was clipped by 8 bases and J by 5 bases, with 21 bases between them. CDR3 coding DNA: TGCAGCATCAACCCGAGTGGGGTGAGGGAGACCCAGTACTTC. Translation gives CSINPSGVRETQYF.

This clonotype was seen at least ten times. The V and J genes are TRBV28 and TRBJ1-3; D uncertain. V lost 5 bases and J lost 2, with 10 bases in between. Per germline, CDR1 MDHEN and CDR2 SYDVKM. The length of the CDR3 is 14 residues. The chain's CDR3 is CASSAQVAGNTIYF. The DNA for the CDR3 is TGTGCCAGCAGTGCCCAGGTTGCTGGAAACACCATATATTTT.

V is TRBV7-2 and J is TRBJ2-2; D not resolved. Germline assignment: CDR1 SGHTA and CDR2 FQGNSA. Trimming removed 2 bases from V and 0 bases from J, with 7 bases in between. The CDR3 loop spans 15 amino acids. CDR3 sequence reads: CASSLFSANTGELFF. CDR3 coding DNA: TGTGCCAGCAGCTTATTCTCGGCGAACACCGGGGAGCTGTTTTTT.

This clonotype turned up a few times. The chain carries TRBV5-4 and TRBJ2-7; TRBD1 aligns across 9 bases. The germline V gene encodes CDR1 SGHNT and CDR2 YYREEE (reference sequence). After removal of 1 base from V and 3 bases from J, the junction contained 2 bases not matched to a gene. This CDR3 has 14 amino acids. This chain's CDR3 is CASSLRGQGYEQYF. The CDR3 DNA reads as TGTGCCAGCAGCTTGCGGGGACAGGGCTACGAGCAGTACTTC.

This clonotype was counted many times. A much larger clone lies one base from this, so it may be a read error. J is TRBJ1-1 and V is TRBV11-2, with unresolved D. There are 12 residues in the CDR3. CDR1 and CDR2 (germline): SGHAT, FQNNGV. The CDR3 region has the DNA TGTGCCGGCAGCCTCGCAGGAACTGAAGCTTTCTTT. Its translation is CAGSLAGTEAFF.

This clonotype has more than one count but fewer than ten. This chain connects TRBV11-3 to TRBJ1-1, with TRBD1 matching 11 bases. V gave up 0 bases and J gave up 6 bases; unmatched junction bases: 3. Germline V gene sequence: CDR1 SGHNT, CDR2 YENEEA. This CDR3 region has 15 residues. The CDR3 is CASSLDSGQGAEAFF. In DNA form, the CDR3 reads TGTGCCAGCAGCTTAGATTCGGGACAGGGGGCTGAAGCTTTCTTT. The whole variable domain, filled in from reference TRBV11-3 and TRBJ1-1, reads EAGVVQSPRYKIIEKKQPVAFWCNPISGHNTLYWYLQNLGQGPELLIRYENEEAVDDSQLPKDRFSAERLKGVDSTLKIQPAELGDSAVYLCASSLDSGQGAEAFFGQGTRLTVV.

The chain joins TRBV11-1 to TRBJ2-5; D remains unclear. The CDR3 has 17 amino acids. Trimming pared 5 bases from V and 4 bases from J, leaving 23 bases between. CDR1 SGHAT and CDR2 FQDESV come from the germline V gene (reference sequence). The DNA for the CDR3 is TGTGCCAGCAGCCCACACGTAGGTGTAGGAATGGGAGAGACCCAGTACTTC. Amino acid sequence: CASSPHVGVGMGETQYF.

This clonotype has ten or more counts. The V and J genes are TRBV6-5 and TRBJ1-5, with 9 bases aligning to TRBD1. The CDR3 contains 17 residues. Trimming cost V 0 bases and J 3 bases; bases outside gene matches: 6. Germline V lookup: CDR1 MNHEY, CDR2 SVGAGI. As DNA, the CDR3 is TGTGCCAGCAGTTACTCGTTGGACAGGGGTGACAATCAGCCCCAGCATTTT. It translates to CASSYSLDRGDNQPQHF.

This clonotype appeared a few times. A much larger clonotype is one base distant, so this may be a read error. The rearrangement links TRBV28 to TRBJ1-1, with D unresolved. CDR3 size: 12 residues. The germline gives CDR1 MDHEN, CDR2 SYDVKM. CDR3 nucleotide sequence: TGTGCCGGCAGACCCCTGAACACTGAAGCTTTCTTT. It specifies CAGRPLNTEAFF.

This clonotype was observed many times. The rearrangement uses TRBV4-1 and TRBJ2-1; no firm D call. The V gene lost 0 bases and the J gene lost 9 bases, with 12 bases spanning the gap. CDR3 length: 14 amino acids. The germline V gene has CDR1 MGHRA and CDR2 YSYEKL. In DNA form, the CDR3 reads TGCGCCAGCAGCCAAGATCTCAATAGATCTGAGCAGTTCTTC. Translation: CASSQDLNRSEQFF.

The gene calls are TRBV19 and TRBJ2-7; D perhaps matches TRBD1 (6 bases). V was cut by 4 bases and J by 2 bases, with 15 bases left in between. The germline V gene has CDR1 LNHDA and CDR2 SQIVND (reference sequence). CDR3 length equals 15 residues. The CDR3 DNA sequence: TGTGCCAGTAGTAAGAACACAGGGAAAACCTACGAGCAGTACTTC. This sequence encodes CASSKNTGKTYEQYF.

In regard to this clonotype: This likely comes from a read error, as the CDR3 has no conserved phenylalanine or tryptophan at its end. No DNA is shown, since the ends of the CDR3 on it are uncertain; the CDR3 is the one TCRdb lists. This chain links TRBV2 with TRBJ2-7; TRBD2 is taken as the D call from the table, unchecked against the DNA. The CDR3 extends over 8 residues, inclusive of both ends. Germline loops: CDR1 SNHLY, CDR2 FYNNEI. The CDR3 here is CASSKLAG.

This clonotype was observed many times. The rearrangement links TRBV18 to TRBJ1-6; D is unresolved. Trimming left V 1 base short and J 0 bases short, with 4 bases between. Germline V lookup: CDR1 KGHSH, CDR2 LQKENI. The CDR3 runs to 15 residues. CDR3 nucleotides: TGTGCCAGCTCACCACTGAGCTCCTATAATTCACCCCTCCACTTT. Its protein is CASSPLSSYNSPLHF.

This clonotype was counted between two and nine times. The chain employs TRBV4-1 and TRBJ1-5, with 9 bases lining up with TRBD1. Germline V gene lookup returns CDR1 MGHRA and CDR2 YSYEKL. The V segment lost 2 bases and the J segment 1 base; nucleotides outside the gene matches: 6. The CDR3 sequence is 17 residues long. DNA of the CDR3: TGCGCCAGCAGCCAACCGGGACAGGGTGGCAGCAATCAGCCCCAGCATTTT. It yields the protein CASSQPGQGGSNQPQHF.

Only a few counts were recorded for this clonotype. The genes are TRBV7-9 and TRBJ2-6; D possibly corresponds to TRBD2 (6 bases). CDR3 size: 16 residues. Germline lookup yields CDR1 SEHNR and CDR2 FQNEAQ (reference sequence). V was pared by 5 bases and J by 1 base, with 12 bases between. The CDR3: CASSRDGRSGANVLTF. The CDR3, as DNA: TGTGCCAGCAGCCGGGACGGGAGATCTGGGGCCAACGTCCTGACTTTC.

This clonotype has at least ten counts. The chain couples TRBV2 to TRBJ1-5; TRBD1 might be the D (6 bases). The CDR3 is made up of 16 amino acids. Germline assignment: CDR1 SNHLY and CDR2 FYNNEI. The V and J ends lost 7 bases and 3 bases respectively, with 19 bases between them. CDR3 coding DNA: TGTGCCAGCAACAATTACAAGGACAGATTCAATCAGCCCCAGCATTTT. It is translated as CASNNYKDRFNQPQHF.

This clonotype has a handful of counts. The chain uses TRBV29-1 and TRBJ1-1; 9 bases agree with TRBD1. Germline trimming cut 3 bases from V and 1 base from J; bases unmatched to any gene: 3. Germline assignment: CDR1 SQVTM and CDR2 ANQGSEA. This CDR3 is built from 14 residues. This chain's CDR3 is CSVDRDRANTEAFF. CDR3 DNA sequence: TGCAGCGTTGATCGGGACAGGGCGAACACTGAAGCTTTCTTT.

The chain uses TRBV27 and TRBJ2-6; D uncertain. Germline V gene sequence: CDR1 MNHEY, CDR2 SMNVEV (reference sequence). The CDR3 runs to 15 residues. With 7 bases removed from V and 2 bases from J, the gap between germline ends came to 12 bases. This chain's CDR3 is CASTWRGTGANVLTF. The CDR3 DNA sequence: TGTGCCAGCACGTGGAGAGGAACTGGGGCCAACGTCCTGACTTTC.

Many counts were recorded for this clonotype. J is TRBJ2-1 and V is TRBV18; weak D call: TRBD2 (7 bases). V lost 3 bases and J 2 bases, leaving 11 bases between the germline ends. This CDR3 is built from 15 residues. CDR1 and CDR2 from the germline V gene are KGHSH and LQKENI. Written as DNA, the CDR3 is TGTGCCAGCTCACCCGCGGGGGCCACCTACAATGAGCAGTTCTTC. Translating gives CASSPAGATYNEQFF.

This rearrangement joins TRBV5-1 to TRBJ1-5; no clear D. CDR1 SGHRS and CDR2 YFSETQ come from the germline V gene. V lost 4 bases to trimming and J lost 4 bases, with 15 bases between them. CDR3 length equals 15 residues. This CDR3 is CASSSGPVGNQPQHF. DNA of the CDR3: TGCGCCAGCAGCAGCGGGCCAGTTGGGAATCAGCCCCAGCATTTT.